The 19 T cell receptor beta chains reported below all come from one sample, sequenced in a study of CD8 T cells in ankylosing spondylitis (dated by TCRdb to about 2017). The receptor library was made with 5' RACE. Data came from an Illumina HiSeq 2500. Through fastp at Q25 and MiXCR, TCRdb rebuilt clones from the public reads, retaining in-frame beta chains. Every CDR3 protein is listed once, alongside the most common genes and DNA of its rows. For this sample there are roughly 220,000 distinct CDR3 sequences; about 10% appear just once. The top ten constitute about 20% of the sample. Sequenced material: blood, either unsorted or a sorted T cell fraction (not recorded which). These TCRs come from a male donor with ankylosing spondylitis or in good health (not recorded which).

The table lists this clonotype with a few counts. The chain's CDR3 is CASSRGTDTYEQYF. CDR3 sequence (DNA): TGTGCCAGCAGCCGAGGGACGGACACCTACGAGCAGTACTTC. V is TRBV3-1 and J is TRBJ2-7; D possibly matches TRBD1 or TRBD2 (5 bases each). The V gene lost 4 bases and the J gene lost 2 bases, with 12 bases spanning the gap. The CDR3 has 14 amino acids. Looked up from germline, CDR1 is LGHDT and CDR2 is YNNKEL (reference sequence).

Many counts were recorded for this clonotype. The chain combines TRBV20-1 with TRBJ2-2; 10 nucleotides line up with TRBD2. The CDR3 length is 15 residues. The J segment lost 3 bases and the V segment lost 7 bases, leaving 8 bases of the junction unmatched. CDR1 and CDR2 (germline): DFQATT, SNEGSKA (reference sequence). CDR3 protein: CSVEKAGGYTGELFF. The CDR3 coding sequence is TGCAGTGTAGAAAAAGCGGGGGGGTACACCGGGGAGCTGTTTTTT.

The V gene is TRBV3-1, the J gene TRBJ2-3, with 8 bases matching TRBD2. Trimming cost V 1 base and J 1 base; bases outside gene matches: 4. The germline V gene encodes CDR1 LGHDT and CDR2 YNNKEL (reference sequence). The CDR3 is made up of 16 amino acids. The DNA for the CDR3 is TGTGCCAGCAGCCAAGTTTTTAGCGGGGGCACAGATACGCAGTATTTT. Amino acids: CASSQVFSGGTDTQYF.

This clonotype was seen more than once but under ten times. The chain combines TRBV7-2 with TRBJ1-4; no definite D call. This CDR3 has 13 residues. Between the trimmed V and J ends, which lost 2 bases and 7 bases, there was a span of 8 bases. From germline, CDR1 is SGHTA and CDR2 FQGNSA. This CDR3 reads CASSLSPAEKLFF. Here the CDR3 DNA reads TGTGCCAGCAGCTTATCGCCAGCTGAAAAACTGTTTTTT.

This clonotype was detected many times. The chain links TRBV20-1 to TRBJ2-5, with D perhaps TRBD1 or TRBD2 (6 bases each). The CDR3 has 15 residues. V was trimmed by 0 bases and J by 6 bases, leaving 17 bases between them. CDR1 DFQATT and CDR2 SNEGSKA come from the germline V gene (reference sequence). For the CDR3, the DNA is TGCAGTGCTAGAGATTTAACAGGGAGGATAAAGACCCAGTACTTC. It encodes CSARDLTGRIKTQYF.

In this sample, this clonotype turned up many times. The V call is TRBV3-1, the J call TRBJ1-3, with D unresolved. Germline V CDR1 and CDR2: LGHDT, YNNKEL (reference sequence). CDR3 length: 15 amino acids. Trimming took off 3 bases at V and 8 bases at J, with 17 bases between the two ends. The CDR3: CASSHRSFTKDTIYF. CDR3 nucleotides: TGTGCCAGCAGCCATCGGTCTTTTACAAAAGACACCATATATTTT. Based on the CDR3 plus reference TRBV3-1 and TRBJ1-3, the full variable domain is DTAVSQTPKYLVTQMGNDKSIKCEQNLGHDTMYWYKQDSKKFLKIMFSYNNKELIINETVPNRFSPKSPDKAHLNLHINSLELGDSAVYFCASSHRSFTKDTIYFGEGSWLTVV.

This clonotype was picked up a small number of times. The chain employs TRBV5-8 and TRBJ2-5; 8 bases are shared with TRBD2. Germline CDR1 is SGHTS and CDR2 is YDEGEE. Trimming removed 4 bases from V and 4 bases from J; junction bases left unmatched: 6. The CDR3 has 14 residues. CDR3 sequence (DNA): TGTGCCAGCAGCCCCGGGACTAGAGCAGAGACCCAGTACTTC. Protein sequence: CASSPGTRAETQYF.

This clonotype was seen ten or more times. The rearrangement joins TRBV5-1 to TRBJ2-3; D may correspond to TRBD1 or TRBD2 (5 bases each). The CDR3 is made up of 14 amino acids. The ends were cut back, 4 bases at V and 4 bases at J, with 13 bases in the middle. Germline CDR1 and CDR2: SGHRS and YFSETQ. CDR3 nucleotide sequence: TGCGCCAGCAGCATTGGGACCGGTCCAGATACGCAGTATTTT. Encoded protein: CASSIGTGPDTQYF. The whole variable domain, filled in from reference TRBV5-1 and TRBJ2-3, reads KAGVTQTPRYLIKTRGQQVTLSCSPISGHRSVSWYQQTPGQGLQFLFEYFSETQRNKGNFPGRFSGRQFSNSRSEMNVSTLELGDSALYLCASSIGTGPDTQYFGPGTRLTVL.

This clonotype was found many times. The CDR3 region is CSARWGNDQPQHF. CDR3 nucleotide sequence: TGCAGTGCTAGATGGGGGAACGATCAGCCCCAGCATTTT. This chain joins TRBV20-1 and TRBJ1-5; D is perhaps TRBD1 (5 bases). V dropped 2 bases and J dropped 5 bases, with 10 bases sitting between them. The CDR3 sequence is 13 residues long. Germline CDR1 and CDR2: DFQATT and SNEGSKA (reference sequence).

This chain connects TRBV20-1 to TRBJ1-5, with unresolved D. Deletions cut 0 bases from V and 3 bases from J, with 12 bases between. The CDR3 covers 15 residues. Germline V gene sequence: CDR1 DFQATT, CDR2 SNEGSKA (reference sequence). CDR3 sequence reads: CSARDSSRPNQPQHF. The DNA of the CDR3 is TGCAGTGCTAGAGATTCGAGCAGGCCCAATCAGCCCCAGCATTTT.

This clonotype was observed a handful of times. The CDR3 coding sequence is TGTGCCAGCAGCTTAGGCGGGGGGGCGGAAAACATTCAGTACTTC. Its protein is CASSLGGGAENIQYF. The rearrangement uses TRBV7-2 and TRBJ2-4; 9 nucleotides agree with TRBD2. The germline gives CDR1 SGHTA, CDR2 FQGNSA. The V and J ends lost 1 base and 5 bases, in that order; junction bases with no gene match: 3. This CDR3 is 15 amino acids long.

This clonotype was seen a few times. The CDR3 loop reads CASITGTGRDEQYF. DNA for the CDR3: TGTGCCAGCATCACCGGGACGGGACGTGACGAGCAGTACTTC. V is TRBV27 and J is TRBJ2-7; D could derive from TRBD1 or TRBD2 (5 bases each). V lost 7 bases and J lost 5, with 18 bases in between. CDR3 length: 14 amino acids. Germline V gene lookup returns CDR1 MNHEY and CDR2 SMNVEV (reference sequence).

Comments on this clonotype: This clone may be a read error of a much larger clone one base away. The chain employs TRBV29-1 and TRBJ1-3, with a tentative D call TRBD1 (6 bases). V lost 6 bases and J lost 3, with 12 bases in between. This CDR3 contains 13 residues. Germline V gene sequence: CDR1 SQVTM, CDR2 ANQGSEA. This chain's CDR3 is CSVTGTSGNTIYF. The CDR3 DNA follows: TGCAGCGTCACGGGGACAAGTGGAAACACCATATATTTT.

This clonotype appeared many times. V gene TRBV10-3 combines with J gene TRBJ1-4; no reliable D call. Germline CDR1 ENHRY, CDR2 SYGVKD. The CDR3 extends over 11 amino acids. The V end lost 10 bases, the J end lost 3 bases, and 6 bases lay between the germline ends. CDR3 region: CATRANEKLFF. In nucleotides, the CDR3 is TGTGCCACGAGGGCTAATGAAAAACTGTTTTTT.

The rearrangement joins TRBV28 to TRBJ2-2, with D maybe TRBD1 (6 bases). With 4 bases removed from V and 0 bases from J, the gap between germline ends came to 12 bases. Germline loops: CDR1 MDHEN, CDR2 SYDVKM. The CDR3 has 16 residues. CDR3 amino acids: CASSSNRVSNTGELFF. The CDR3 DNA follows: TGTGCCAGCAGTTCTAACAGGGTTTCGAACACCGGGGAGCTGTTTTTT.

As to this clonotype: A much larger clone lies one base from this, so it may be a read error. The CDR3 protein is CASSRLPQGTMYGYTF. The CDR3 nucleotides read TGTGCCAGCAGCCGCCTGCCACAGGGGACTATGTATGGCTACACCTTC. The chain joins TRBV14 to TRBJ1-2, with 7 bases lining up with TRBD1. CDR3 length: 16 amino acids. V lost 4 bases and J lost 5; bases outside the gene matches: 13. CDR1 is SGHDN and CDR2 is FVKESK in the germline V gene.

This clonotype was detected ten times or more. This chain links TRBV6-1 with TRBJ2-7; maybe TRBD2 (5 bases). The CDR3 extends over 15 amino acids. Trimming took 7 bases from V and 0 from J, leaving 16 bases between them. In germline, CDR1 is MNHNS, CDR2 SASEGT. The CDR3 sequence: CASNYPQGSSYEQYF. The CDR3 DNA reads as TGTGCCAGCAACTATCCCCAAGGGAGCTCCTACGAGCAGTACTTC.

V and J are TRBV29-1 and TRBJ1-1; no reliable D call. The CDR3 runs 13 residues. The V gene lost 4 bases and the J gene lost 1 base, with 10 bases spanning the gap. Germline V gene data show CDR1 as SQVTM and CDR2 as ANQGSEA. The CDR3 nucleotides are TGCAGCGTTGGTTCCGCTCCGAACACTGAAGCTTTCTTT. Translation: CSVGSAPNTEAFF. The whole variable domain, filled in from reference TRBV29-1 and TRBJ1-1, reads SAVISQKPSRDICQRGTSLTIQCQVDSQVTMMFWYRQQPGQSLTLIATANQGSEATYESGFVIDKFPISRPNLTFSTLTVSNMSPEDSSIYLCSVGSAPNTEAFFGQGTRLTVV.

This clonotype was seen many times. The V gene is TRBV29-1, the J gene TRBJ1-1, with D perhaps matching TRBD1 (6 bases). The CDR3 covers 15 residues. CDR1 SQVTM and CDR2 ANQGSEA come from the germline V gene. The V end lost 8 bases, the J end lost 4 bases, and 23 bases lay between the germline ends. CDR3 loop: CSFDRGAGVSTEAFF. The CDR3 DNA sequence: TGCAGCTTCGACCGGGGGGCAGGGGTTTCCACTGAAGCTTTCTTT.